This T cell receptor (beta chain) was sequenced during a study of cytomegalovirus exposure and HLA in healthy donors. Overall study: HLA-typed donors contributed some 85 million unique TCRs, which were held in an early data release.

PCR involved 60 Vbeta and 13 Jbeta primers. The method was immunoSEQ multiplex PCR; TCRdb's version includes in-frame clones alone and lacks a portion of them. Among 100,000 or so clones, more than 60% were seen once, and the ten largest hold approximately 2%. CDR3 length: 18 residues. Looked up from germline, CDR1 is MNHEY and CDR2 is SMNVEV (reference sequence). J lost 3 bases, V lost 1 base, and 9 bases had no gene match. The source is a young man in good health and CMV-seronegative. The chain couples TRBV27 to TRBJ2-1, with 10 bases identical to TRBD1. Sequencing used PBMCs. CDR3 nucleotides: TGTGCCAGCAGTTTATGGGGCATCGGGACAGGGGACTACAATGAGCAGTTCTTC. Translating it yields CASSLWGIGTGDYNEQFF.